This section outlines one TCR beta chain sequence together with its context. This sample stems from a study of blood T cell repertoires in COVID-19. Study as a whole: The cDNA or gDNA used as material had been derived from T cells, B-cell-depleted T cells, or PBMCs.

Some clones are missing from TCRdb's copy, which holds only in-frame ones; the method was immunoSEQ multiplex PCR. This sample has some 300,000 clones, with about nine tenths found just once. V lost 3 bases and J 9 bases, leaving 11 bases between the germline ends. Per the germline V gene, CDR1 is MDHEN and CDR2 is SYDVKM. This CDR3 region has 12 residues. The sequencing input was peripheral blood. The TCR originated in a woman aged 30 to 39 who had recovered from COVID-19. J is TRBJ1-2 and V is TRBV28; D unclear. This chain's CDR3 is CASSLPGNRYTF. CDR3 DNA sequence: TGTGCCAGCAGTTTGCCGGGGAACCGCTACACCTTC.